A single TCR beta chain is shown here with its context. Which antigen it targets is not known. Base-call qualities are not available, and no considerably larger clone is one nucleotide away. The entire amount of isolated RNA was reverse transcribed using the High Capacity cDNA Reverse Transcription Kit, so the sequenced TCRB transcripts were expressed ones. Deep immunoSEQ sequencing was performed on naive, central memory and regulatory T cell samples, with an average of roughly 3.5 million total reads per sample. Sorted cells were lysed in RLT buffer, and RNA was extracted using DNase-treated RNeasy Micro or Mini kits according to cell number. Each cell subset was processed on its own to prevent cross-contamination, while patient and healthy donor samples were processed together. TCRB sequences were amplified from cDNA with the immunoSEQ multiplex PCR, producing 87-bp fragments spanning the CDR3 region. Amplicons were sequenced on the Illumina HiSeq platform. The authors' pipeline ran thus. Synthetic template baselines were used to correct PCR bias computationally, reads within Hamming distance 2 were collapsed, and singletons that could not be merged were discarded. Reads were aligned against IMGT to assign V, D and J genes, CDR3 length and insertions or deletions at six rearrangement sites. Within each subset, clonotype counts were normalized to sorted cell number, after which true diversity and Gini coefficients were computed with the tcR R package. The overlap coefficient, calculated on TCRB nucleotide sequences, was used to measure repertoire sharing. The table was pulled from immuneACCESS by TCRdb, which kept in-frame rearrangements only. Such tables lose some clones; where checked, under half of the loss comes from unresolved V genes, and the rest has no known cause. That table furnishes V, J and clone size, whereas the DNA furnished D and trimming. In this sample the table shows around 250,000 clones, 25% to 30% of which occur a single time. The ten largest clones take up 3.5% to 4.5% of the sample.

Reading the germline V gene gives CDR1 MGHRA and CDR2 YSYEKL. The CDR3 numbers 14 residues from cysteine through phenylalanine. CDR3 DNA only is kept here, 42 bases in frame from base 1. Trimming removed 4 bases from V and 4 bases from J, leaving 13 bases between the germline ends. A single peripheral blood draw of about 120 mL on average was collected from each donor into heparinised tubes. Using a panel that included CD45RO, CCR7, CD25, CD127, CD95 and CD27, naive, central memory, regulatory and stem cell-like memory CD4+ T cells were sorted on a BD FACSAria II. Purity was above 95% for every sorted population. PBMCs were isolated right away by Lymphoprep density gradient centrifugation and were stained directly, without culture. So that batch effects would be minimized, each experiment stained and sorted samples in pairs, pairing one healthy donor with one patient. This record belongs to a study of beta chain features in type 1 diabetes (dated by TCRdb to 2016 to 2018). In the study overall: Mean age, gender distribution, total cell number and subset yield were not different between patients and healthy donors. Whereas all 28 donors provided naive and central memory subsets, regulatory and stem cell-like memory subsets were isolated from just 8 patients and roughly 8 healthy donors. A total of around 110,000,000 sorted cells were examined across all samples, and RNA yield correlated strongly with the number of cells per subset. The study compared the TCRB repertoires of sorted circulating CD4+ T cell subsets in recently diagnosed type 1 diabetes patients with those in matched healthy donors.

Summary of the overall study and its limitations: Patients with type 1 diabetes made fewer insertions and deleted more nucleotides at VDJ recombination sites, implying thymic rearrangement abnormalities. The naive, central memory and regulatory TCRB repertoires appeared to resemble one another more closely among patients than among healthy donors. A moderate but significant shortening of TCRB CDR3 length was observed in type 1 diabetes patients in all four CD4+ subsets. HLA sub-analyses involved small numbers of individuals, so any influence of HLA type on TCRB rearrangement remained unresolved. Because cDNA was sequenced instead of genomic DNA, activated cells with high expression could be over-represented, although the groups did not differ in activation or CD3 levels. Shorter templates might be favored by PCR, yet because patient and control samples were amplified and corrected together, any such skew would affect both groups equally.

Sequencing used central memory CD4+ T cells from blood. The sequence was collected from a man aged 30 to 39 in good health. The chain employs TRBV4-1 and TRBJ2-5; no D gene can be assigned with confidence. The CDR3 protein sequence reads: CASSPARGGETQYF. At the DNA level, the sequence is TGCGCCAGCAGCCCCGCCCGAGGCGGAGAGACCCAGTACTTC.